This T cell receptor (beta chain) was recovered during a study of type 1 and type 2 diabetes patients. Study in general: Donors were type 1 diabetes, type 2 diabetes, or nondiabetic controls.

There are 16 residues in the CDR3. Germline values: CDR1 LNHDA, CDR2 SQIVND (reference sequence). Trimming pared 6 bases from V and 1 base from J, leaving 18 bases between. Whole-study findings and limits: Type 2 diabetes and control samples shared highly correlated V and J usage, averaging roughly 0.97.

Remarks on this clonotype: Antigen specificity is unknown.

Each participant gave about 9.4 milliliters of peripheral blood. Genomic DNA was the PCR template. A primer set of 30 forward and 13 reverse primers amplified the CDR3. MiXCR, run by TCRdb on the multiplex PCR reads, gives a single entry per CDR3 protein. The top ten hold roughly 13% of the sample, which has some 250,000 distinct CDR3 sequences, roughly 48% seen once. Sequenced: peripheral blood mononuclear cells (PBMCs). The sequence came from a man younger than 35 with type 2 diabetes. The V call is TRBV19, the J call TRBJ2-5; D perhaps matches TRBD1 (6 bases). The CDR3 bases are TGTGCCAGTAGCCCAGCCTGGTCAGGGGTCCAAGAGACCCAGTACTTC. It is translated as CASSPAWSGVQETQYF.